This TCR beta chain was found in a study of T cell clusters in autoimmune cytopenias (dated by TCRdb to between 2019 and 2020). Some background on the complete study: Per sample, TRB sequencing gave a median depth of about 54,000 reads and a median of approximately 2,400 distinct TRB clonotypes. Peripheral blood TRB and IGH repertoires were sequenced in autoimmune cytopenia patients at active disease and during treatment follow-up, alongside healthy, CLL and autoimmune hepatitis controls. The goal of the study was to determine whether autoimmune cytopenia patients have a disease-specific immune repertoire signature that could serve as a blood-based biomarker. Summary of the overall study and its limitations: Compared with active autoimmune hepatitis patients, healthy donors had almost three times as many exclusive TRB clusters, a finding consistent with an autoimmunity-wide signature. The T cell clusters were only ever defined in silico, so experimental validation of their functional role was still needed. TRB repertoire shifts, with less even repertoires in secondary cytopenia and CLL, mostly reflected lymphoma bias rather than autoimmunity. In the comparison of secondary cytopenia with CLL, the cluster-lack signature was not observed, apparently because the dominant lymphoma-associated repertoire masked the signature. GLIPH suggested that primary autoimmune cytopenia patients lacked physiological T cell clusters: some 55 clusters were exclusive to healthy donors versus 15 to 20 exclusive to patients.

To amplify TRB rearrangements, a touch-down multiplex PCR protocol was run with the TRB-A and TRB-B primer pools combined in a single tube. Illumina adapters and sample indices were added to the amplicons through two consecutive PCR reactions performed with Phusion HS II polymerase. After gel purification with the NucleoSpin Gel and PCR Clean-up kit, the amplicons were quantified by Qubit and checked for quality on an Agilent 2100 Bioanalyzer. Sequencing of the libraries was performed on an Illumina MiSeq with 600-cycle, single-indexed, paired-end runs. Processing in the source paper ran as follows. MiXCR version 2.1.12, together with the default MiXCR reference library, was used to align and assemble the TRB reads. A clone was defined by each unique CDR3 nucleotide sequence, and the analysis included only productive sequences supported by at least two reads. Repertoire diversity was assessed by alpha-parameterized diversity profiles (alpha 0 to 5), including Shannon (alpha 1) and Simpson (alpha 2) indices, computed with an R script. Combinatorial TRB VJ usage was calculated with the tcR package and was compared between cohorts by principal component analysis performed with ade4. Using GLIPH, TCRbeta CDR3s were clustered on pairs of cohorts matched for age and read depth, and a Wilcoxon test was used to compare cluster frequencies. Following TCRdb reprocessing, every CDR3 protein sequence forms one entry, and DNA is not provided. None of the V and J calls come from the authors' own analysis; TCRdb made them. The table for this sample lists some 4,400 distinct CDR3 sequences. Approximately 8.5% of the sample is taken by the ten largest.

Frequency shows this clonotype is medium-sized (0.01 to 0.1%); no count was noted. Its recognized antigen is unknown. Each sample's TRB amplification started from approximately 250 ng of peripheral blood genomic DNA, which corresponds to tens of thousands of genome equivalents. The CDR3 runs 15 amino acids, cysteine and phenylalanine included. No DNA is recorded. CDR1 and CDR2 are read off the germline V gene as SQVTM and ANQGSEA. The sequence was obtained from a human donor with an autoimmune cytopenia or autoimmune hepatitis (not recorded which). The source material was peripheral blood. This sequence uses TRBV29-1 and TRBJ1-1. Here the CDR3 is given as CSVEDQQRMNTEAFF. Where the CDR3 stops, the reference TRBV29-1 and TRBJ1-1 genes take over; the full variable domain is SAVISQKPSRDICQRGTSLTIQCQVDSQVTMMFWYRQQPGQSLTLIATANQGSEATYESGFVIDKFPISRPNLTFSTLTVSNMSPEDSSIYLCSVEDQQRMNTEAFFGQGTRLTVV.